This entry lists 23 T cell receptor beta chains sequenced from one sample in a study of blood T cell repertoires in COVID-19. Profiling relied on immunoSEQ multiplex PCR, and the TCRdb table lists in-frame clones only, not all of them. This table has about 89,000 clones, about 80% appearing once. The sequencing input was peripheral blood. These receptors were obtained from an elderly woman with acute or convalescent COVID-19.

The chain is built from TRBV9 and TRBJ1-3, with D maybe TRBD1 (6 bases). The V and J ends lost 0 bases and 1 base respectively, with 11 bases between them. CDR1 and CDR2 (germline): SGDLS, YYNGEE. The CDR3 is made up of 16 amino acids. In nucleotides, the CDR3 is TGTGCCAGCAGCGTAGAGACAGGTTTATCTGGAAACACCATATATTTT. Protein sequence: CASSVETGLSGNTIYF.

The CDR3 region has the DNA TGTGCCAGCAGCGCCACAGGTCCTAACTATGGCTACACCTTC. Protein product: CASSATGPNYGYTF. This chain connects TRBV9 to TRBJ1-2; maybe TRBD1 (5 bases). The CDR3 is 14 amino acids. Germline V gene sequence: CDR1 SGDLS, CDR2 YYNGEE. V lost 3 bases to trimming and J lost 0 bases, with 9 bases between them. Together with reference TRBV9 and TRBJ1-2, the CDR3 gives the full variable domain: DSGVTQTPKHLITATGQRVTLRCSPRSGDLSVYWYQQSLDQGLQFLIQYYNGEERAKGNILERFSAQQFPDLHSELNLSSLELGDSALYFCASSATGPNYGYTFGSGTRLTVV.

This chain joins TRBV21-1 and TRBJ2-1; the D segment call TRBD2 is taken from the table without a DNA check. TRBV21-1 is a documented pseudogene. The CDR3 loop spans 14 amino acids. CDR3: CASRETPSNNEQFF. In DNA, the CDR3 is TGTGCCAGCAGGGAGACGCCCTCAAACAATGAGCAGTTCTTC.

The CDR3: CAISEGTYEQYF. CDR3 in DNA: TGTGCCATCTCGGAGGGAACCTACGAGCAGTACTTC. The chain has TRBV10-3 and TRBJ2-7; D is perhaps TRBD2 (6 bases). Per the germline V gene, CDR1 is ENHRY and CDR2 is SYGVKD. The CDR3 is 12 residues long. Trimming stripped 8 bases from V and 2 bases from J, with 10 bases between.

The chain carries TRBV2 and TRBJ2-5; maybe TRBD1 (6 bases). The CDR3 extends over 14 amino acids. CDR1 and CDR2 (germline): SNHLY, FYNNEI. Trimming pared 5 bases from V and 4 bases from J, leaving 14 bases between. CDR3 loop: CASSKTGFSETQYF. DNA of the CDR3: TGTGCCAGCAGTAAAACAGGGTTTTCAGAGACCCAGTACTTC.

The rearrangement joins TRBV15 to TRBJ1-2; D is undetermined. In germline, CDR1 is LNHNV, CDR2 YYDKDF (reference sequence). The CDR3 contains 12 residues. Between the trimmed V and J ends, which lost 0 bases and 5 bases, there was a span of 4 bases. CDR3 nucleotides: TGTGCCACCAGCAGAGACAGTTATGGCTACACCTTC. This translates into CATSRDSYGYTF.

The V and J genes are TRBV21-1 and TRBJ2-3; the D call in the table, TRBD2, was not verified against the DNA. TRBV21-1 corresponds to a pseudogene. The CDR3 loop spans 16 amino acids. The CDR3 here is CASSGVSGTSTDTQYF. The CDR3, as DNA: TGTGCCAGCAGCGGGGTTAGCGGGACTAGCACAGATACGCAGTATTTT.

The chain is built from TRBV7-9 and TRBJ1-6, with D unresolved. Germline lookup yields CDR1 SEHNR and CDR2 FQNEAQ (reference sequence). This CDR3 has 15 amino acids. V lost 5 bases and J lost 2, with 10 bases in between. The CDR3 loop reads CASSPRQTYNSPLHF. Written as DNA, the CDR3 is TGTGCCAGCAGCCCGAGGCAGACCTATAATTCACCCCTCCACTTT.

This clone has a count of ten or more. This chain connects TRBV10-3 to TRBJ2-7; 8 bases align to TRBD2. This CDR3 is built from 15 residues. The V segment lost 6 bases and the J segment 2 bases; nucleotides outside the gene matches: 9. Per the germline V gene, CDR1 is ENHRY and CDR2 is SYGVKD. The CDR3: CAISAGAGAPYEQYF. The CDR3 bases are TGTGCCATCAGCGCTGGAGCGGGAGCCCCCTACGAGCAGTACTTC.

This sequence joins TRBV5-1 and TRBJ1-4, with no clear D. The CDR3 totals 13 residues. Germline-derived CDR1 and CDR2 are SGHRS and YFSETQ. V gave up 4 bases and J gave up 9 bases, with 13 bases separating them. This chain's CDR3 is CASSPSTDQKLFF. For the CDR3, the DNA is TGCGCCAGCAGCCCATCCACAGACCAAAAACTGTTTTTT.

The chain employs TRBV30 and TRBJ2-1, with D possibly TRBD1 on 6 matching bases. The germline V gene has CDR1 GTSNPN and CDR2 SVGIG (reference sequence). V lost 0 bases and J lost 5, with 14 bases in between. The CDR3 extends over 15 amino acids. CDR3 DNA sequence: TGTGCCTGGAGTGTTTCTGGGGGCTATCACAATGAGCAGTTCTTC. It translates to CAWSVSGGYHNEQFF.

The gene calls are TRBV11-2 and TRBJ1-5; D gene ambiguous. Trimming pared 4 bases from V and 5 bases from J, leaving 27 bases between. This CDR3 region has 19 residues. Looked up from germline, CDR1 is SGHAT and CDR2 is FQNNGV. This CDR3 is CASSSRRAVGVEFDQPQHF. DNA of the CDR3: TGTGCCAGCAGCTCCCGCCGGGCTGTCGGGGTCGAGTTTGATCAGCCCCAGCATTTT.

The rearrangement joins TRBV11-2 to TRBJ2-5; the match to TRBD2 covers 10 bases. This CDR3 has 18 amino acids. V lost 1 base and J lost 2; bases outside the gene matches: 10. Germline loops: CDR1 SGHAT, CDR2 FQNNGV. In DNA form, the CDR3 reads TGTGCCAGCAGCTTAGCCGGCCTAGCGGGAGTCAAACAAGAGACCCAGTACTTC. It encodes CASSLAGLAGVKQETQYF.

The chain is built from TRBV4-1 and TRBJ2-2; the D gene is possibly TRBD1 (5 bases). The CDR3 is 18 residues long. The V end was cut by 3 bases, the J end by 5 bases, with 22 bases between. CDR1 MGHRA and CDR2 YSYEKL come from the germline V gene. The chain's CDR3 is CASSHLFRVRTRTGELFF. The CDR3 nucleotides read TGCGCCAGCAGCCACCTATTCCGGGTACGGACAAGGACCGGGGAGCTGTTTTTT.

The chain is built from TRBV7-2 and TRBJ2-1; D is unclear. Trimming left V 3 bases short and J 7 bases short, with 10 bases between. The germline CDR1 and CDR2 sequences are SGHTA and FQGNSA. CDR3 length: 13 residues. CDR3 loop: CASSLTLPNEQFF. In DNA, the CDR3 is TGTGCCAGCAGCTTGACTCTACCGAATGAGCAGTTCTTC.

The genes are TRBV19 and TRBJ2-6; no reliable D call. The germline V gene encodes CDR1 LNHDA and CDR2 SQIVND (reference sequence). The CDR3 runs 15 residues. Trimming left V 3 bases short and J 0 bases short, with 6 bases between. CDR3 nucleotides: TGTGCCAGTAGTATCCGGGTCTCTGGGGCCAACGTCCTGACTTTC. It encodes CASSIRVSGANVLTF.

V and J are TRBV6-1 and TRBJ2-3; 8 nucleotides line up with TRBD2. After removal of 2 bases from V and 5 bases from J, the junction contained 3 bases not matched to a gene. This CDR3 has 14 residues. CDR1 and CDR2 (germline): MNHNS, SASEGT. The CDR3 coding sequence is TGTGCCAGCAGTGAAACCGGGGGGGAAGATACGCAGTATTTT. Translating it yields CASSETGGEDTQYF.

This rearrangement joins TRBV28 to TRBJ1-1, with D perhaps TRBD1 (5 bases). This CDR3 comprises 14 residues. Germline lookup yields CDR1 MDHEN and CDR2 SYDVKM. V was pared by 3 bases and J by 1 base, with 9 bases between. Written as DNA, the CDR3 is TGTGCCAGCAGTTTCTTAGGGGAGAACACTGAAGCTTTCTTT. As protein: CASSFLGENTEAFF.

This chain connects TRBV11-2 to TRBJ2-7; the match to TRBD2 covers 14 bases. V trimming: 1 base; J trimming: 4 bases; junction bases outside the gene matches: 3. Germline assignment: CDR1 SGHAT and CDR2 FQNNGV. There are 16 residues in the CDR3. In DNA form, the CDR3 reads TGTGCCAGCAGCTTAGCGGGGACTAGCGGGAGATACGAGCAGTACTTC. Translating gives CASSLAGTSGRYEQYF.

The gene calls are TRBV2 and TRBJ1-5, with TRBD1 as a possible D gene (5 bases). V was pared by 7 bases and J by 0 bases, with 13 bases between. The CDR3 spans 15 residues. The germline gives CDR1 SNHLY, CDR2 FYNNEI. For the CDR3, the DNA is TGTGCCAGCATAGCGGACAAAAATAGCAATCAGCCCCAGCATTTT. As protein: CASIADKNSNQPQHF.

This clone was observed once. The V and J genes are TRBV7-9 and TRBJ2-3, with 8 bases lining up with TRBD2. CDR3 length: 15 residues. CDR1 SEHNR and CDR2 FQNEAQ come from the germline V gene (reference sequence). The junction had 6 bases not matched to a gene; V was cut back by 0 bases and J by 7 bases. CDR3 amino acids: CASSLAAGGPHTQYF. The CDR3 nucleotides are TGTGCCAGCAGCTTAGCGGCGGGGGGCCCTCATACGCAGTATTTT.

The CDR3 sequence: CASSLTGPGGTEAFF. In nucleotides, the CDR3 is TGTGCCAGCAGCTTAACGGGACCCGGGGGCACTGAAGCTTTCTTT. V is TRBV7-3 and J is TRBJ1-1, with TRBD1 as a possible D gene (5 bases). Germline CDR1 reads SGHTA; CDR2 reads FQGTGA. This CDR3 is 15 amino acids long. The ends were cut back, 0 bases at V and 4 bases at J, with 12 bases in the middle.

In nucleotides, the CDR3 is TGTGCCAGCTCCCAGACAGGCGGGTCCTACAATGAGCAGTTCTTC. This codes for CASSQTGGSYNEQFF. The chain couples TRBV18 to TRBJ2-1; D possibly corresponds to TRBD1 (6 bases). Germline V gene sequence: CDR1 KGHSH, CDR2 LQKENI. The CDR3 is 15 residues long. Trimming took 6 bases from V and 1 from J, leaving 13 bases between them.